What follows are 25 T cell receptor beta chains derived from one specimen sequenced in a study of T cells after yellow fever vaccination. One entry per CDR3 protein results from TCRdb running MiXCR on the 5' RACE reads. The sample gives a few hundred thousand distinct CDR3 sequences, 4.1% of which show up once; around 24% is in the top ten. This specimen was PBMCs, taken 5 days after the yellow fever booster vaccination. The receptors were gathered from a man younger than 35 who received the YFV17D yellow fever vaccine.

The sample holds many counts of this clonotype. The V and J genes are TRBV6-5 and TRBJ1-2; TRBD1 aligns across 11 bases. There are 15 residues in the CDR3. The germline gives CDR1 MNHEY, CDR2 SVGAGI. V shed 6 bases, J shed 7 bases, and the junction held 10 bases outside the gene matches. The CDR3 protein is CASRDAGTGGGGYTF. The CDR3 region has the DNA TGTGCCAGCAGGGATGCCGGGACAGGGGGTGGTGGCTACACCTTC.

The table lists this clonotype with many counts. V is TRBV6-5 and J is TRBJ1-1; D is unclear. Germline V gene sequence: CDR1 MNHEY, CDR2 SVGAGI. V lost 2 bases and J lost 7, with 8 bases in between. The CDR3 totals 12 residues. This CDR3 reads CASSYRTGEAFF. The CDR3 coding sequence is TGTGCCAGCAGTTACAGGACGGGTGAAGCTTTCTTT.

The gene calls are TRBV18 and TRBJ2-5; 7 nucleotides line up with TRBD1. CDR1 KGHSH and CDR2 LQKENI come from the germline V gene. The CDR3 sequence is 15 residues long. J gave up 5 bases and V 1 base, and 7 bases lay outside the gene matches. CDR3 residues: CASSPRTGDQETQYF. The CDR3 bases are TGTGCCAGCTCACCACGGACAGGAGATCAGGAGACCCAGTACTTC.

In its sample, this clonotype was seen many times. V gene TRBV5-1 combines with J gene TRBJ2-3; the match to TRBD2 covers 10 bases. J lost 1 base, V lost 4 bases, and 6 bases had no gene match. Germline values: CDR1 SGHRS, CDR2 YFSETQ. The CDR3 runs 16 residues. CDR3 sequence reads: CASSLSGGLGTDTQYF. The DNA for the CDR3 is TGCGCCAGCAGCCTTAGCGGGGGGCTTGGCACAGATACGCAGTATTTT.

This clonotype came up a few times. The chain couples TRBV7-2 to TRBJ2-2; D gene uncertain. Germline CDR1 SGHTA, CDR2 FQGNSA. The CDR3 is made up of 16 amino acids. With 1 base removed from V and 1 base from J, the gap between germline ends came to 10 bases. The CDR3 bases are TGTGCCAGCAGCTTAGGTTTCTGGGGGAACACCGGGGAGCTGTTTTTT. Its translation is CASSLGFWGNTGELFF. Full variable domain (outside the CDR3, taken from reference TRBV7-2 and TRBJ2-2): GAGVSQSPSNKVTEKGKDVELRCDPISGHTALYWYRQSLGQGLEFLIYFQGNSAPDKSGLPSDRFSAERTGGSVSTLTIQRTQQEDSAVYLCASSLGFWGNTGELFFGEGSRLTVL.

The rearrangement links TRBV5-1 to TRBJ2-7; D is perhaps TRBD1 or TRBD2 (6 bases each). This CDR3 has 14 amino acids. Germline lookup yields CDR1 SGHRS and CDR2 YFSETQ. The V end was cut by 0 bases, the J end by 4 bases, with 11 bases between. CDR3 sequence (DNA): TGCGCCAGCAGCTTGGCCCCGGGGGCATACGAGCAGTACTTC. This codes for CASSLAPGAYEQYF.

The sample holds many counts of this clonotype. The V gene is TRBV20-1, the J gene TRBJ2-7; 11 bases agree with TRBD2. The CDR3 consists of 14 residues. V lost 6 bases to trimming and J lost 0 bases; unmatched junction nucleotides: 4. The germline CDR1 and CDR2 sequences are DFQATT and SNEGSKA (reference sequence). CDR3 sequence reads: CSALSGGASYEQYV. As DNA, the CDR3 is TGCAGTGCCCTTAGCGGGGGGGCCTCCTACGAGCAGTACGTC.

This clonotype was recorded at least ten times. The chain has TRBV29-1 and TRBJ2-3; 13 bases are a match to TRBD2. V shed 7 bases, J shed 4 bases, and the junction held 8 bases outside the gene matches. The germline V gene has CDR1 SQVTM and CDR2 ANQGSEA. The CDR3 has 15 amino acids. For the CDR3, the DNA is TGCAGCGGCCGTACTAGCGGGGGGGTCTCAGATACGCAGTATTTT. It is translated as CSGRTSGGVSDTQYF.

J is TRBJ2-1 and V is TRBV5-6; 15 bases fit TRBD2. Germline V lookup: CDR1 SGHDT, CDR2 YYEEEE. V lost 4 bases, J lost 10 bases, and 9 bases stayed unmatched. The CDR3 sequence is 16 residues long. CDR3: CASSRLAGTSGGEQFF. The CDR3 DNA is TGTGCCAGCAGCCGCCTAGCCGGGACTAGCGGGGGGGAGCAGTTCTTC.

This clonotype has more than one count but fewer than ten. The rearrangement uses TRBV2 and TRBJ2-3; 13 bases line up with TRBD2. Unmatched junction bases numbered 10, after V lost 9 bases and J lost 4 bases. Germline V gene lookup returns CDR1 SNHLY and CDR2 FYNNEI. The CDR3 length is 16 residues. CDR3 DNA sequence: TGTGCCAGGGGACGGACTAGCGGGGGTGTGGCAGATACGCAGTATTTT. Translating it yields CARGRTSGGVADTQYF.

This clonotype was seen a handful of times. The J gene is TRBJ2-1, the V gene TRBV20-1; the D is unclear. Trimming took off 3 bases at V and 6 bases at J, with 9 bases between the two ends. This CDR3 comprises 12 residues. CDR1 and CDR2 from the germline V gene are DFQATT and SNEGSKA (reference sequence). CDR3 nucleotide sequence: TGCAGTGCTAGTCTCAGGCGCAATGAGCAGTTCTTC. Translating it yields CSASLRRNEQFF.

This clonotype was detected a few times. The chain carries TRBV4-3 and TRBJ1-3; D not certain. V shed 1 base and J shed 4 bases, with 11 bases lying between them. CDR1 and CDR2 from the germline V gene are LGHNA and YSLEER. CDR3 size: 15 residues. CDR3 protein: CASSQGGVTGNTIYF. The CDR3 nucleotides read TGCGCCAGCAGCCAAGGTGGGGTGACAGGAAACACCATATATTTT.

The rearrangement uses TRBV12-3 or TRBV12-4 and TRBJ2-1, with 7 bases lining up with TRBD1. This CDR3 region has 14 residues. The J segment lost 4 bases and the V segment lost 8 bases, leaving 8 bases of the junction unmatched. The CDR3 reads CASGPGQVYNEQFF. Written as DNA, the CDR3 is TGTGCCAGCGGCCCTGGACAGGTTTACAATGAGCAGTTCTTC.

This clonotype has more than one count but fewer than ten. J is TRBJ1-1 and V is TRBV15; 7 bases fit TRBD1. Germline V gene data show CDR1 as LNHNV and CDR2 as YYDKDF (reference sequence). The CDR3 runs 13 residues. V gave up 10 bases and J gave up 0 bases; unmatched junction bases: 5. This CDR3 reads CAIQGSLNTEAFF. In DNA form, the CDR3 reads TGTGCCATACAGGGGTCCCTGAACACTGAAGCTTTCTTT.

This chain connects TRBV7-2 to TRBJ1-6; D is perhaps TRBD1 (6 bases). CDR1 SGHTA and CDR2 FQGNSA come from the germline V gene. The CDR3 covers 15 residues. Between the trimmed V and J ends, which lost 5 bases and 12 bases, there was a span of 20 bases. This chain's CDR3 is CASSPRSRGVEPLHF. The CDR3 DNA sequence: TGTGCCAGCAGCCCACGTAGCAGGGGAGTGGAACCCCTCCACTTT.

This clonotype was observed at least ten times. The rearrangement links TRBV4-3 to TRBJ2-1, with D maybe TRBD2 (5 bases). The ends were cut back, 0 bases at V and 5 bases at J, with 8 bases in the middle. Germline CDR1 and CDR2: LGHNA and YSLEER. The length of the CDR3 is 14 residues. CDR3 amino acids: CASSQEAGDNEQFF. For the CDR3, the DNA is TGCGCCAGCAGCCAAGAGGCCGGGGACAATGAGCAGTTCTTC.

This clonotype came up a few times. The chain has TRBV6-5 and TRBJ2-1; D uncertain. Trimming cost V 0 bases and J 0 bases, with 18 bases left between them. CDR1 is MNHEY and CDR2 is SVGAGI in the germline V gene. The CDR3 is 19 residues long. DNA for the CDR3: TGTGCCAGCAGTTACTCATTCCCTTTGACACCCAACTCCTACAATGAGCAGTTCTTC. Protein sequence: CASSYSFPLTPNSYNEQFF.

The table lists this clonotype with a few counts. CDR3 residues: CASSLGGFFITYEQYV. The CDR3 DNA reads as TGTGCCAGCAGCTTGGGAGGCTTCTTCATCACCTACGAGCAGTACGTC. V and J are TRBV5-6 and TRBJ2-7; D call uncertain. The CDR3 spans 16 residues. Deletions cut 0 bases from V and 2 bases from J, with 15 bases between. Germline-derived CDR1 and CDR2 are SGHDT and YYEEEE.

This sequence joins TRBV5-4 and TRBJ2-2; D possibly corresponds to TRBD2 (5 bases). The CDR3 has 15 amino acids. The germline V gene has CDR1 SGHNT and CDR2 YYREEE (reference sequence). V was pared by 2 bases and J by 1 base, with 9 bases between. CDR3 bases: TGTGCCAGCAGCTTACCGGGGAGGAACACCGGGGAGCTGTTTTTT. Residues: CASSLPGRNTGELFF.

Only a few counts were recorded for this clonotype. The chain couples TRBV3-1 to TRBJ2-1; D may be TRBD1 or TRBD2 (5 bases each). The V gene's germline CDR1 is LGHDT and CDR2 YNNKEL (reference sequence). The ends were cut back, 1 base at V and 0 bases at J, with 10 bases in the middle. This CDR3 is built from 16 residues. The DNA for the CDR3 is TGTGCCAGCAGCCAAGGGGGGTACGTCTCCTACAATGAGCAGTTCTTC. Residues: CASSQGGYVSYNEQFF.

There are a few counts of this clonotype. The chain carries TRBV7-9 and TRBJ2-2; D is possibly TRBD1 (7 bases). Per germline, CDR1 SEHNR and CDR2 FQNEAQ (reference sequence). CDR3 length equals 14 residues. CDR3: CAQTRGENTGELFF. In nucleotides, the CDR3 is TGTGCACAAACCAGGGGGGAGAACACCGGGGAGCTGTTTTTT.

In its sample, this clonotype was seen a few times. The CDR3, as DNA: TGCGCCAGCAGCAACAGGACAGGAGGGCCAGAGGAGCTGTTTTTT. This encodes CASSNRTGGPEELFF. The J gene is TRBJ2-2, the V gene TRBV5-1; a weak D match, TRBD1 (7 bases). V lost 4 bases and J 10 bases, leaving 20 bases between the germline ends. The germline CDR1 and CDR2 sequences are SGHRS and YFSETQ. The CDR3 runs 15 residues.

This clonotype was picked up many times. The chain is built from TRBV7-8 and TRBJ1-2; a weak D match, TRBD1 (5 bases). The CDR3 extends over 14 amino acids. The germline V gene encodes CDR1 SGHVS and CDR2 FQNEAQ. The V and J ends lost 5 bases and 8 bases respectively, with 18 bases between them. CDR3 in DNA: TGTGCCAGCAGCCTTGGGGACTCAGCTATCGGCTACACCTTC. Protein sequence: CASSLGDSAIGYTF. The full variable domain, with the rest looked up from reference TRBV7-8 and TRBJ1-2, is GAGVSQSPRYKVAKRGQDVALRCDPISGHVSLFWYQQALGQGPEFLTYFQNEAQLDKSGLPSDRFFAERPEGSVSTLKIQRTQQEDSAVYLCASSLGDSAIGYTFGSGTRLTVV.

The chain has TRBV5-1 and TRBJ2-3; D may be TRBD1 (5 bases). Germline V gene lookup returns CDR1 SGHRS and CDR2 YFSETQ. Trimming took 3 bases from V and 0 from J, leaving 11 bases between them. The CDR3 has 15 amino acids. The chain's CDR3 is CASSSRQPSTDTQYF. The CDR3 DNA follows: TGCGCCAGCAGCTCCCGACAGCCTAGCACAGATACGCAGTATTTT.

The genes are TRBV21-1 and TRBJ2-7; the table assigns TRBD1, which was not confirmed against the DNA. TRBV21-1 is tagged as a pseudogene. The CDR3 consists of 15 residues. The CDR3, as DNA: TGTGCCAGCAGCAAGCGCTTTCCAGGGTGGAGCGAGCAGTACGTC. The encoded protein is CASSKRFPGWSEQYV.